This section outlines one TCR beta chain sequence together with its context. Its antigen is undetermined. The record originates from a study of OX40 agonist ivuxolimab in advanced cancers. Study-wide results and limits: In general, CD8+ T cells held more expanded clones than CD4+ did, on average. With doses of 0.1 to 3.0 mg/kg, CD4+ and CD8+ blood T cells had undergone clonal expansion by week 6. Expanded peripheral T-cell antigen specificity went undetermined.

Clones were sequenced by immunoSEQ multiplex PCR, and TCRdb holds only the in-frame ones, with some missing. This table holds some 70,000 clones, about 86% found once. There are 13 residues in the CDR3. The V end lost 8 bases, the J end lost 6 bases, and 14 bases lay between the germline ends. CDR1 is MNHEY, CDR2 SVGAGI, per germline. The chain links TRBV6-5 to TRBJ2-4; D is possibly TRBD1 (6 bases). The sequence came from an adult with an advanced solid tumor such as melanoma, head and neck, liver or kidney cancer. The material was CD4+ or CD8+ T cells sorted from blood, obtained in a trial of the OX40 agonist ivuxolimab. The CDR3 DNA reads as TGTGCCAGCCAGGGGCAGACCCCAAACATTCAGTACTTC. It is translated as CASQGQTPNIQYF.